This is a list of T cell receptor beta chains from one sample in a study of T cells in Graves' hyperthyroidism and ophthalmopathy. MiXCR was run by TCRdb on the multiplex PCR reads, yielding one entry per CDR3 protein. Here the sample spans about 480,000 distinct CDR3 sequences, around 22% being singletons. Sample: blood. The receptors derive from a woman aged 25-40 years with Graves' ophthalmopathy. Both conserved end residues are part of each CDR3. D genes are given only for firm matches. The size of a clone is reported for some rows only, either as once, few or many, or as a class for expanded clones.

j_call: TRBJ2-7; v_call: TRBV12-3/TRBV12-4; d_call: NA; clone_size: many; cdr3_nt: TGTGCCAGCAGTTTTGGACCTTTCTCCTACGAGCAGTACTTC; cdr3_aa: CASSFGPFSYEQYF
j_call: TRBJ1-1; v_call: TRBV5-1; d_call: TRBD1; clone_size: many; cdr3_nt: TGCGCCAGCAGCTTGGGGAGGGGGCGCGGGAACACTGAAGCTTTCTTT; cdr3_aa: CASSLGRGRGNTEAFF
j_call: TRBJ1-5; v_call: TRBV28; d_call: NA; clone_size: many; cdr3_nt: TGTGCCACCCTAAGAACAGGCGCGCAGCATTTT; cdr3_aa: CATLRTGAQHF
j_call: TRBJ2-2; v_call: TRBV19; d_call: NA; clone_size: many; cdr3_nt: TGTGCCAGTGGCGGGGCAGAGGACACCGGGGAGCTGTTTTTT; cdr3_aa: CASGGAEDTGELFF
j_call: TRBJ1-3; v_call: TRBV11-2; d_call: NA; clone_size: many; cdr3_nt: TGTGCCAGCAGCCCACCGACAGTGGGAAACACCATATATTTT; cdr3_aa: CASSPPTVGNTIYF
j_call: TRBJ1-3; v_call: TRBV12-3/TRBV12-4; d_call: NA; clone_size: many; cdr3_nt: TGTGCCAGCGGCCCGGCGGAGGCGAGCTCTGGAAACACCATATATTTT; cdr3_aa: CASGPAEASSGNTIYF
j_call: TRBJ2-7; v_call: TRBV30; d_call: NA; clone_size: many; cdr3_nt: TGTGCCTGGAGTCGCGCAGCACCCTACGAGCAGTACTTC; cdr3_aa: CAWSRAAPYEQYF
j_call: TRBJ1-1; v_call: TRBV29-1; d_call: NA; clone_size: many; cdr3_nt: TGCAGCGTTGGTCTGTGGAACACTGAAGCTTTCTTT; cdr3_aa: CSVGLWNTEAFF
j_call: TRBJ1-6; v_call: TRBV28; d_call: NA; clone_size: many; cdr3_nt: TGTGCCAGCAGACCCCGACCGCCTTATAATTCACCCCTCCACTTT; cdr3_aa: CASRPRPPYNSPLHF
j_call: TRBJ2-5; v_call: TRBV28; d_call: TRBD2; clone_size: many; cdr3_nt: TGTGCCAGCCCCCCGGGGGGGGGCTTGCGCCAAGAGACCCAGTACTTC; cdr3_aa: CASPPGGGLRQETQYF
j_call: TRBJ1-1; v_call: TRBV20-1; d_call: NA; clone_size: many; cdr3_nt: TGCAGTGCGTGGGACTGGGGGAACACTGAAGCTTTCTTT; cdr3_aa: CSAWDWGNTEAFF
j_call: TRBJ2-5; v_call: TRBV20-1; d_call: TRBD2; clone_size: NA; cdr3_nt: TGCAGTGCCTCCGACCTACTAGCGGGGGGGGAAGAGACCCAGTACTTC; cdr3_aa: CSASDLLAGGEETQYF
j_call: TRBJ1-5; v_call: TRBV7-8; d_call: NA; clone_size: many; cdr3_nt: TGTGCCAGCAGCTTAGCCCGGGAGAATCAGCCCCAGCATTTT; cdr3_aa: CASSLARENQPQHF
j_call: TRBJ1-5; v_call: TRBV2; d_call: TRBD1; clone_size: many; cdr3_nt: TGTGCCAGCGGGGGACAGGGGTCGTATAGCAATCAGCCCCAGCATTTT; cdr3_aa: CASGGQGSYSNQPQHF
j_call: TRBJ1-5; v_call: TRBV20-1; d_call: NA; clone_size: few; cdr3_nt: TGCAGTGCTAGCCCCAAAACAATTCAGCCCCAGCATTTT; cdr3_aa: CSASPKTIQPQHF
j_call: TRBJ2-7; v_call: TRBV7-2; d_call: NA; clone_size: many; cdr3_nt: TGTGCCAGCAGTACTCCGACACTCTCCTACGAGCAGTACTTC; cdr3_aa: CASSTPTLSYEQYF
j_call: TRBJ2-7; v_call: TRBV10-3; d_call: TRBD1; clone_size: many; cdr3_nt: TGTGCCATCAGTGACCCAATGGACAGGGGATTCTCCGAGCAGTACTTC; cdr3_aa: CAISDPMDRGFSEQYF
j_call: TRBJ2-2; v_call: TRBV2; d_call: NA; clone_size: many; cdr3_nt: TGTGCCAGCAGTGCTCGGACAGTCACCGGGGAGCTGTTTTTT; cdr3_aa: CASSARTVTGELFF
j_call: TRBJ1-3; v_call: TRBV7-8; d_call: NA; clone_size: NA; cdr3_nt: TGTGCCAGCAGAGAGGGTCGCTCTGGAAACACCATATATTTT; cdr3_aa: CASREGRSGNTIYF
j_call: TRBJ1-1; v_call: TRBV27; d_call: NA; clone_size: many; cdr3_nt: TGTGCCAGCAGTTTATCAGCAGGGCAGAACACTGAAGCTTTCTTT; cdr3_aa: CASSLSAGQNTEAFF
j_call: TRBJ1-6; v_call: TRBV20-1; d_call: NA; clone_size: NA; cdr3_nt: TGCAGTGCTAGGCCGGGATCGCAGGGATCACCCCTCCACTTT; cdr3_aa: CSARPGSQGSPLHF
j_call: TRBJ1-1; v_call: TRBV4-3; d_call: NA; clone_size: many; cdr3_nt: TGCGCCAGCAGCCAAGGTTTTGGGCCTGAAGCTTTCTTT; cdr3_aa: CASSQGFGPEAFF